The clone carrying this T cell receptor beta chain turned up a few times. The sample originates from a study of cytomegalovirus exposure and HLA in healthy donors. PCR involved 60 Vbeta and 13 Jbeta primers. Profiled with immunoSEQ multiplex PCR; TCRdb holds only in-frame clones, not every one. The sample carries more than 95,000 clones, 60% to 85% recorded once. This CDR3 has 15 residues. V dropped 0 bases and J dropped 4; count of bases not matched to a gene: 2. Germline loops: CDR1 MRHNA, CDR2 SNTAGT. The source is a female donor in good health and CMV-seronegative. The V call is TRBV6-4, the J call TRBJ2-3; 9 nucleotides line up with TRBD2. Material: PBMCs. CDR3 amino acids: CASSDSIAGADTQYF. CDR3 bases: TGTGCCAGCAGTGACTCGATAGCGGGAGCAGATACGCAGTATTTT.